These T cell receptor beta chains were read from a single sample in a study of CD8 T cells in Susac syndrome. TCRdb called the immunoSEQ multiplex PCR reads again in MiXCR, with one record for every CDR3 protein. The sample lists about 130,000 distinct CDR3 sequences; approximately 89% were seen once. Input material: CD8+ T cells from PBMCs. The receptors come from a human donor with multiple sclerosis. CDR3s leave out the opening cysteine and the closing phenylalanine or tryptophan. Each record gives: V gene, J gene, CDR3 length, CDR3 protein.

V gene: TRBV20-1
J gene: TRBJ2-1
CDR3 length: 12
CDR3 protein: SAPLADTYNEQF

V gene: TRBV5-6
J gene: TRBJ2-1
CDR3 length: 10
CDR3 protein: ASRMMGGEQF

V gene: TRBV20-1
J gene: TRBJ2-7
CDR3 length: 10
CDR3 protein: SATRISSEQY

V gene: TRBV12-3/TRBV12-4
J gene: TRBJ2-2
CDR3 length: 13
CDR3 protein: ASRPSGRSGGELF

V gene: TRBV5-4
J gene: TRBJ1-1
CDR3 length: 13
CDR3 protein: ASSSGTGMNTEAF

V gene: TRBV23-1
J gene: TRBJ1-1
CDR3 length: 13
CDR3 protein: ASSQSGPQNTEAF

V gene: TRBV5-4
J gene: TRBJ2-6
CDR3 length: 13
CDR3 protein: ASSLTSSGANVLT

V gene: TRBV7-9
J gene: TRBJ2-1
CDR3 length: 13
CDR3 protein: ASSSVSGSDNEQF

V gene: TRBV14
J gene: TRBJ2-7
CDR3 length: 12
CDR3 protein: ASSLGLAIYEQY

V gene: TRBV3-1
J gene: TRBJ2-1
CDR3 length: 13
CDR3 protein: ASSQDGQAYNEQF

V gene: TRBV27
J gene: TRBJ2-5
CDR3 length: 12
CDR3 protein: ASSLGTSGETQY

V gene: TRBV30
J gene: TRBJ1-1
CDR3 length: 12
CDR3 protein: AGDRGLGGTEAF

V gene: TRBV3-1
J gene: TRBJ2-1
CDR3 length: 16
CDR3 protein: ASKPGLATEAAYNEQF

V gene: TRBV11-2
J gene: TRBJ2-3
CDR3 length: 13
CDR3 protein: ASRNLEDRTDTQY

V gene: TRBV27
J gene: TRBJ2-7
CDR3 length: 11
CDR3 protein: ASSRQGSGEQY

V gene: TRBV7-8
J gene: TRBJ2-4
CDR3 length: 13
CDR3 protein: ASSPREGRWDIQY

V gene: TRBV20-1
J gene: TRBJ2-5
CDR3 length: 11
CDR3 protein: SALLGLRETQY

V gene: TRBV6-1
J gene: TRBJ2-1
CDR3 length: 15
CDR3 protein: ASSDLTVLSSYNEQF

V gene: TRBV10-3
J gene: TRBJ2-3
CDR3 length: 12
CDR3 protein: AITGVGNTDTQY

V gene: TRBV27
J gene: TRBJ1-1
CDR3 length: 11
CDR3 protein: ASISGLGTEAF

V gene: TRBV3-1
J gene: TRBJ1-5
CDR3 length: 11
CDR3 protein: ASSQDTNQPQH

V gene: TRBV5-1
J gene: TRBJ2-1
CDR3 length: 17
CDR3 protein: ASSSRLAGQHVSYNEQF

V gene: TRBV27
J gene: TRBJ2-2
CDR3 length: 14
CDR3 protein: ASSYLAGELSGELF